Below are 3 T cell receptor beta chains sequenced from a single sample in a study of blood T cell repertoires in COVID-19. Libraries were prepared by immunoSEQ multiplex PCR; TCRdb keeps only in-frame clonotypes and omits some of them. The data show over 300,000 clones, 70% to 90% seen once. Sequencing input: PBMCs or T cells enriched from blood (not recorded which). All receptors derive from a woman in her twenties or thirties with acute COVID-19.

The DNA for the CDR3 is TGCGCCAGCAGCCCGGACAGGGGTCTCGACTATGGCTACACCTTC. Translated, it gives CASSPDRGLDYGYTF. The V and J genes are TRBV4-3 and TRBJ1-2; 9 bases line up with TRBD1. V gave up 4 bases and J gave up 3 bases; unmatched junction bases: 6. This CDR3 spans 15 amino acids. The germline gives CDR1 LGHNA, CDR2 YSLEER.

This clone was seen once. This rearrangement joins TRBV12-3 or TRBV12-4 to TRBJ1-6; a weak D match, TRBD1 (5 bases). Trimming took off 3 bases at V and 10 bases at J, with 10 bases between the two ends. This CDR3 contains 13 residues. Here the CDR3 reads CASSFLGGSPLHF. The CDR3 DNA follows: TGTGCCAGCAGTTTCTTGGGGGGATCACCCCTCCACTTT.

This chain connects TRBV7-3 to TRBJ2-2; 9 bases fit TRBD2. The germline V gene has CDR1 SGHTA and CDR2 FQGTGA. After removal of 2 bases from V and 3 bases from J, the junction contained 4 bases not matched to a gene. This CDR3 is built from 16 residues. Here the CDR3 reads CASSLWGLADTGELFF. For the CDR3, the DNA is TGTGCCAGCAGCTTATGGGGACTAGCCGACACCGGGGAGCTGTTTTTT.